The 8 T cell receptor beta chains in this list originate from one sample, sequenced in a study of T cells after yellow fever vaccination. Using its own MiXCR run on the 5' RACE reads, TCRdb lists one record per CDR3 protein. Among almost 70,000 distinct CDR3 sequences listed, 5.9% were seen once. Material: CD4+ T cells sorted from PBMCs, obtained roughly 15 days after the first yellow fever vaccination. The receptors shown here come from a man aged 18 to 29 who received the YFV17D yellow fever vaccine.

At least ten counts were recorded for this clonotype. This sequence joins TRBV6-5 and TRBJ1-2; TRBD1 matches 9 bases. The CDR3 spans 14 residues. CDR1 and CDR2 from the germline V gene are MNHEY and SVGAGI. V dropped 7 bases and J dropped 8; count of bases not matched to a gene: 11. CDR3 sequence (DNA): TGTGCCAGCACCCTACAGGGGGCGTTAGGGGGCTACACCTTC. It specifies CASTLQGALGGYTF.

This clonotype has at least ten counts. The chain uses TRBV7-3 and TRBJ2-3; TRBD1 might be the D (6 bases). The V end lost 5 bases, the J end lost 0 bases, and 18 bases lay between the germline ends. Per the germline V gene, CDR1 is SGHTA and CDR2 is FQGTGA. The CDR3 length is 17 residues. This CDR3 reads CASSHTREQGSTDTQYF. As DNA, the CDR3 is TGTGCCAGCAGCCACACCCGGGAACAGGGAAGCACAGATACGCAGTATTTT.

This clonotype was seen many times. The V and J genes are TRBV5-4 and TRBJ1-5, with no clear D. V gave up 0 bases and J gave up 3 bases, with 4 bases separating them. CDR1 is SGHNT, CDR2 YYREEE, per germline (reference sequence). This CDR3 comprises 13 residues. The CDR3, as DNA: TGTGCCAGCAGCTTGGACTACAATCAGCCCCAGCATTTT. Translated, it gives CASSLDYNQPQHF.

On this clonotype itself: A much larger clonotype is one base distant, so this may be a read error. V usage is TRBV20-1 and J usage is TRBJ1-1; D remains unclear. The ends were cut back, 3 bases at V and 1 base at J, with 9 bases in the middle. Germline V gene data show CDR1 as DFQATT and CDR2 as SNEGSKA (reference sequence). The CDR3 has 13 residues. CDR3 loop: CSASKSPNTEAFF. CDR3 coding DNA: TGCAGTGCTAGTAAGTCTCCGAACACTGAAGCTTTCTTT.

This clonotype was seen many times. This chain joins TRBV15 and TRBJ1-3; D remains ambiguous. Germline loops: CDR1 LNHNV, CDR2 YYDKDF (reference sequence). Trimming cost V 6 bases and J 0 bases, with 9 bases left between them. This CDR3 contains 14 residues. DNA for the CDR3: TGTGCCACCAGTTATGCCAGCTCTGGAAACACCATATATTTT. Translating it yields CATSYASSGNTIYF.

Regarding this clonotype: This may be a read error, as it is one base from a much larger clone. The chain carries TRBV6-1 and TRBJ2-7; a possible D gene is TRBD1 (6 bases). CDR1 is MNHNS, CDR2 SASEGT, per germline. The CDR3 has 14 residues. Here the CDR3 reads CASSTGHLSYGQYF. The CDR3 DNA reads as TGTGCCAGCAGTACGGGACATCTCTCCTACGGGCAGTACTTC.

This clonotype has a count of ten or more. The rearrangement joins TRBV12-3 or TRBV12-4 to TRBJ2-2, with 7 bases matching TRBD1. The V and J ends lost 7 bases and 4 bases, in that order; junction bases with no gene match: 6. The CDR3 is made up of 14 amino acids. This CDR3 reads CASTARGLTGELFF. In nucleotides, the CDR3 is TGTGCCAGCACGGCGAGGGGGCTCACCGGGGAGCTGTTTTTT.

This clonotype was counted a few times. This chain uses TRBV5-1 with TRBJ1-2; 8 bases fit TRBD1. The CDR3 covers 13 residues. Germline assignment: CDR1 SGHRS and CDR2 YFSETQ. After removal of 4 bases from V and 4 bases from J, the junction contained 3 bases not matched to a gene. The CDR3 region is CASSVGTGYGYTF. The CDR3, as DNA: TGCGCCAGCAGCGTTGGGACAGGCTATGGCTACACCTTC.